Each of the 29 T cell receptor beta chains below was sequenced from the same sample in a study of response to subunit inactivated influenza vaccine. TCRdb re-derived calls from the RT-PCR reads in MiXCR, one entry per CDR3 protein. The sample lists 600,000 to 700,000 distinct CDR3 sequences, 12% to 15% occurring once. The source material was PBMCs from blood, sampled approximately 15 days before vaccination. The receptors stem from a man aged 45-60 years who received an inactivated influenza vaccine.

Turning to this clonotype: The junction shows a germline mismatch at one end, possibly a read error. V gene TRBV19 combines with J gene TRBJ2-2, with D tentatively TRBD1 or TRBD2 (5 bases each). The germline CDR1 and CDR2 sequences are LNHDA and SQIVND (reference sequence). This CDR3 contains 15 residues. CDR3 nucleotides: TGTGCCAGTAGTAGGGGGTTGAGTAACACCTGGGAGCTGTTTTTT. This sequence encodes CASSRGLSNTWELFF.

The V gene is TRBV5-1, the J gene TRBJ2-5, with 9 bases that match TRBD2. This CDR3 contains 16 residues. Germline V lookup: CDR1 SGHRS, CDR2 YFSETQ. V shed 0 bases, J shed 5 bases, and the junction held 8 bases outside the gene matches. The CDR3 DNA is TGCGCCAGCAGCTTGGTGCCGCGGGAGGGCCGTGAGACCCAGTACTTC. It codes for CASSLVPREGRETQYF.

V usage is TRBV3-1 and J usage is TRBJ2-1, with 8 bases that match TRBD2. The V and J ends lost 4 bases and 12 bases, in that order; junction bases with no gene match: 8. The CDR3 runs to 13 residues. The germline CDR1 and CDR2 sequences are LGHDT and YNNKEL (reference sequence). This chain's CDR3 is CASSPREGSGQFF. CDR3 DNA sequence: TGTGCCAGCAGCCCTCGGGAGGGTAGCGGGCAGTTCTTC.

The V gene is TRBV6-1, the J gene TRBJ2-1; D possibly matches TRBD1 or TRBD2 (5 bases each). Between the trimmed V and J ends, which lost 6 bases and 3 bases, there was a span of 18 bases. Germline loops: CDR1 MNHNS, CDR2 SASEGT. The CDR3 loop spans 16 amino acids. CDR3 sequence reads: CASRRSWDGDYNEQFF. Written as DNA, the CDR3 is TGTGCCAGCAGACGGTCCTGGGACGGGGACTACAATGAGCAGTTCTTC.

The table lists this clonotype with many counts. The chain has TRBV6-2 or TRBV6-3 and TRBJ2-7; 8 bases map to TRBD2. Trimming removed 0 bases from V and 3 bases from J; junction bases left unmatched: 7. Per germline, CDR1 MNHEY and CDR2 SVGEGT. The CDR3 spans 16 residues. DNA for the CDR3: TGTGCCAGCAGTTACTCCCCGCGGGAGGTTCTCTACGAGCAGTACTTC. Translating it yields CASSYSPREVLYEQYF.

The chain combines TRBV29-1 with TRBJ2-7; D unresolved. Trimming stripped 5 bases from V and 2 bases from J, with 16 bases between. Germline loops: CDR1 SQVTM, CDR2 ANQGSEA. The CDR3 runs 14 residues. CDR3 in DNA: TGCAGCGTTTGGTCTGGGGAAGGGCCCTACGAGCAGTACTTC. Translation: CSVWSGEGPYEQYF.

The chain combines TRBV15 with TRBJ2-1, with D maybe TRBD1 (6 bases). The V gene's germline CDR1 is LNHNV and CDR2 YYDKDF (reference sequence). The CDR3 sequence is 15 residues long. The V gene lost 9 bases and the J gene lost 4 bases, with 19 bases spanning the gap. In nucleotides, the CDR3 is TGTGCCACAACAGGGTTAGCACCGGGGTACAATGAGCAGTTCTTC. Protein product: CATTGLAPGYNEQFF.

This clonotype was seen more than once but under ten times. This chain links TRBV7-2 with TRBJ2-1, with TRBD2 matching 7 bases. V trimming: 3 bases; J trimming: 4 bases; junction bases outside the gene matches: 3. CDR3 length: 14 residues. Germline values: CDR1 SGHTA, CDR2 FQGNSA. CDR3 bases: TGTGCCAGCAGCTTCGGGGGGTTTTACAATGAGCAGTTCTTC. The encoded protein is CASSFGGFYNEQFF.

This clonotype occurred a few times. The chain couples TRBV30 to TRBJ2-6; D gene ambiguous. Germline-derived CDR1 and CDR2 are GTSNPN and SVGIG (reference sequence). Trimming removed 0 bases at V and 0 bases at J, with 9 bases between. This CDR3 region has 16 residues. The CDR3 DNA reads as TGTGCCTGGAGTGTACGTAGAAGCTCTGGGGCCAACGTCCTGACTTTC. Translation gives CAWSVRRSSGANVLTF.

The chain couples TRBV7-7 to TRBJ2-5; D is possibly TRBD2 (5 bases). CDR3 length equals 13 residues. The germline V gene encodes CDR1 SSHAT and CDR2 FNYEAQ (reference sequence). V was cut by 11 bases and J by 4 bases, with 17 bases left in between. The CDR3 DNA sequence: TGTGCCGTGCAGCGGAGTCTTTTAGAGACCCAGTACTTC. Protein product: CAVQRSLLETQYF.

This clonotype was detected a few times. The CDR3 region is CATSDPFSGGAFETQYF. For the CDR3, the DNA is TGTGCCACCAGTGATCCCTTCAGCGGGGGGGCCTTTGAGACCCAGTACTTC. V and J are TRBV24-1 and TRBJ2-5, with 10 positions matching TRBD2. The CDR3 has 17 amino acids. The germline V gene has CDR1 KGHDR and CDR2 SFDVKD. Germline trimming cut 3 bases from V and 5 bases from J; bases unmatched to any gene: 11.

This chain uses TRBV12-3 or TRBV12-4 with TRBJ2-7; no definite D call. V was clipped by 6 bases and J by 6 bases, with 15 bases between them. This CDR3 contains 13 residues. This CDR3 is CASSILVWGEQYF. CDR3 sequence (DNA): TGTGCCAGCAGCATATTAGTCTGGGGCGAGCAGTACTTC.

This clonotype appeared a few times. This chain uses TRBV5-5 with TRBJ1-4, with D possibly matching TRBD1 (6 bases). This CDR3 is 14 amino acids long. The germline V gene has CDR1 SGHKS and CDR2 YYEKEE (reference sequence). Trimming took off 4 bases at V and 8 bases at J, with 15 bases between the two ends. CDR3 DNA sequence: TGTGCCAGCAGCCCGCAGGGGACACGCGAAAAACTGTTTTTT. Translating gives CASSPQGTREKLFF.

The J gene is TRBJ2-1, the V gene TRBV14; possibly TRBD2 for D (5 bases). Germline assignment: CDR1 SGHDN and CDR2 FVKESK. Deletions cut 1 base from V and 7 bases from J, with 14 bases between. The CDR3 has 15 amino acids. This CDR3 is CASSQGEGRRNEQFF. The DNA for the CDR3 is TGTGCCAGCAGCCAAGGTGAGGGCCGGAGGAATGAGCAGTTCTTC.

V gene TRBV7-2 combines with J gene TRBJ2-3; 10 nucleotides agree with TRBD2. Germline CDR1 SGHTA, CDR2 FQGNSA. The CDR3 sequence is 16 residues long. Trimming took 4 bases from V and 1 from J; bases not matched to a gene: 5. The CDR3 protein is CASSSTGTSGTDTQYF. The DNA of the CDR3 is TGTGCCAGCAGCTCCACCGGGACTAGCGGCACAGATACGCAGTATTTT.

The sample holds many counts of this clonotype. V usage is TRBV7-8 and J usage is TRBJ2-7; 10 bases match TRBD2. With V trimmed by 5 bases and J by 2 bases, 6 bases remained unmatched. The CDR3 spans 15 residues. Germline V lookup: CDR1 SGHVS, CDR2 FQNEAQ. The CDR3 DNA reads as TGTGCCAGCAGCCCCGGGACTAGCGAAACCTACGAGCAGTACTTC. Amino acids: CASSPGTSETYEQYF.

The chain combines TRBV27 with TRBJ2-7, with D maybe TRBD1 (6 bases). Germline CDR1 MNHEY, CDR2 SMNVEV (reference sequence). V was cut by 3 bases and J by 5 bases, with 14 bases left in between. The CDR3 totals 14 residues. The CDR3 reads CASSFGPTGNEQYF. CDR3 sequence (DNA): TGTGCCAGCAGTTTCGGACCAACAGGGAACGAGCAGTACTTC.

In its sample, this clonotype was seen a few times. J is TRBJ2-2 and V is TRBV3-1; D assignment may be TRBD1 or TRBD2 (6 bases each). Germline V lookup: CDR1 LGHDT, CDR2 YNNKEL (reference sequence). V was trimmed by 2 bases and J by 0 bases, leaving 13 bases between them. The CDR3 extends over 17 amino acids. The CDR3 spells CASSQFVGGTNTGELFF. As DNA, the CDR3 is TGTGCCAGCAGCCAATTCGTGGGGGGCACGAACACCGGGGAGCTGTTTTTT.

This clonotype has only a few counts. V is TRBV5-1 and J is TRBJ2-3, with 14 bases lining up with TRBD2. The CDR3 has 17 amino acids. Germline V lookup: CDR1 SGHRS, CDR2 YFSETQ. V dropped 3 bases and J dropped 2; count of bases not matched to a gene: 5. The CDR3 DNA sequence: TGCGCCAGCAGCTCACCGGGACTAGCGGGGGCCACAGATACGCAGTATTTT. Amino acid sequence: CASSSPGLAGATDTQYF.

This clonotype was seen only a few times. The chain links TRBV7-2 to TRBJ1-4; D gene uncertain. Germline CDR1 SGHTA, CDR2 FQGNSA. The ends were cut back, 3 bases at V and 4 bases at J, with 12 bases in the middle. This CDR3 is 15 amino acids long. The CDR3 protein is CASSFGLGNNEKLFF. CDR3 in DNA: TGTGCCAGCAGCTTCGGGTTGGGGAATAATGAAAAACTGTTTTTT.

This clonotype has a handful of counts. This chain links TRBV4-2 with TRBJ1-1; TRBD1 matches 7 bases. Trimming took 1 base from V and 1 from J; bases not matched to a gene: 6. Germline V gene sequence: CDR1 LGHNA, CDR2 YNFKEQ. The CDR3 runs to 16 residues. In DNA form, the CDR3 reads TGTGCCAGCAGCCAAGGACCGGGACAGCGGAACACTGAAGCTTTCTTT. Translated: CASSQGPGQRNTEAFF.

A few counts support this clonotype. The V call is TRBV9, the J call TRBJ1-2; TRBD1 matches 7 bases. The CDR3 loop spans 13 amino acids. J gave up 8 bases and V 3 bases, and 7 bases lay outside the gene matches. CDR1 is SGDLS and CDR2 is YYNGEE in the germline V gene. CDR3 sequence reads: CASSGTGVRGYTF. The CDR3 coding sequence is TGTGCCAGCAGCGGTACAGGGGTGAGGGGCTACACCTTC.

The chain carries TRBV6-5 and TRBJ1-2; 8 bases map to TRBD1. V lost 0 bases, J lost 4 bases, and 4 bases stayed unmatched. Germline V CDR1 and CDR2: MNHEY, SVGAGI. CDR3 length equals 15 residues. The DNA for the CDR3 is TGTGCCAGCAGTTACTCTACAGGGGGTGTCTATGGCTACACCTTC. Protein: CASSYSTGGVYGYTF.

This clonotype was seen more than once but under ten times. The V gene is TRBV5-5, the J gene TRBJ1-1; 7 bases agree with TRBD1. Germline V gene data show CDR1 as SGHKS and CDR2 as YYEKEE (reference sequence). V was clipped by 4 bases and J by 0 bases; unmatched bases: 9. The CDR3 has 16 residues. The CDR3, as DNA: TGTGCCAGCAGCAATCTACAGGGGAACATGAACACTGAAGCTTTCTTT. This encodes CASSNLQGNMNTEAFF. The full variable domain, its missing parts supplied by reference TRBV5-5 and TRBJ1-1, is DAGVTQSPTHLIKTRGQQVTLRCSPISGHKSVSWYQQVLGQGPQFIFQYYEKEERGRGNFPDRFSARQFPNYSSELNVNALLLGDSALYLCASSNLQGNMNTEAFFGQGTRLTVV.

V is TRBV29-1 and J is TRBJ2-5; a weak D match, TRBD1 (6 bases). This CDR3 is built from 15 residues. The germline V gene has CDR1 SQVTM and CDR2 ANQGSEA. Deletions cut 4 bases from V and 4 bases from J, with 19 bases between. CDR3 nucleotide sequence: TGCAGCGTTGTTCAGGGGTGGAATGTGGGAGAGACCCAGTACTTC. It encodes CSVVQGWNVGETQYF.

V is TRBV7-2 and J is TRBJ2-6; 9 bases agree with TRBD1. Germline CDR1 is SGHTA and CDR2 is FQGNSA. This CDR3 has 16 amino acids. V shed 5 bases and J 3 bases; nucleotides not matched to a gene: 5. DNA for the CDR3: TGTGCCAGCAGCATAAGACAGGGGGTTGGGGCCAACGTCCTGACTTTC. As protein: CASSIRQGVGANVLTF.

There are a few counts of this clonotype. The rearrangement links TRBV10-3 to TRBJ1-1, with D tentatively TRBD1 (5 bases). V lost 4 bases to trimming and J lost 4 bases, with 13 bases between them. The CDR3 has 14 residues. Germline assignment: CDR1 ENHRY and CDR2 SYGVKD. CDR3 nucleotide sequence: TGTGCCATCAGTGGGGGTCGGGGGGGCACTGAAGCTTTCTTT. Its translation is CAISGGRGGTEAFF.

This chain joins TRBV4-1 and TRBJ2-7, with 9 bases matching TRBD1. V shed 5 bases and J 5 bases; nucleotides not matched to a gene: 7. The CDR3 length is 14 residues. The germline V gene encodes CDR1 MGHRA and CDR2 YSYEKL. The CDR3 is CASSTGTGFNEQYF. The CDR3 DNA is TGCGCCAGCAGCACCGGGACAGGGTTCAACGAGCAGTACTTC.

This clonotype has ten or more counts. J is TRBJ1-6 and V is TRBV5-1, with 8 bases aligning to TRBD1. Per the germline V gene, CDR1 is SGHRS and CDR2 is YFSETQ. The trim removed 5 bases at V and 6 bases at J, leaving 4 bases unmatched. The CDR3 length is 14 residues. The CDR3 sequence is CASSPDRGNSPLHF. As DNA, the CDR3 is TGCGCCAGCAGTCCTGACAGGGGTAATTCACCCCTCCACTTT.